Presented here are 14 T cell receptor beta chains from one specimen sequenced in a study of T cells in Graves' hyperthyroidism and ophthalmopathy. It was RNA transcripts that yielded the amplified TCR beta CDR3 regions. The HTBI set primed first-round TCR CDR3 RT-PCR. TCRdb redid the calling of the multiplex PCR reads with MiXCR, one entry per CDR3 protein. The sample consists of some 500,000 distinct CDR3 sequences, about 16% of them appearing once. Sequencing used blood. These receptors were taken from a woman aged 25 to 39 with Graves' ophthalmopathy.

This chain connects TRBV20-1 to TRBJ2-3; 9 positions match TRBD2. The CDR3 consists of 17 residues. The germline gives CDR1 DFQATT, CDR2 SNEGSKA (reference sequence). V lost 4 bases to trimming and J lost 5 bases; unmatched junction nucleotides: 16. In DNA, the CDR3 is TGCAGTGCTATGATCCCTCTCAGGGCGGGAGGGTTAGATACGCAGTATTTT. Its protein product is CSAMIPLRAGGLDTQYF.

This rearrangement joins TRBV12-3 or TRBV12-4 to TRBJ2-6; weak D call: TRBD1 (5 bases). This CDR3 has 20 amino acids. V was clipped by 2 bases and J by 0 bases, with 20 bases between them. Written as DNA, the CDR3 is TGTGCCAGCAGTTTAAGGACATGGGTACAGGATAACTCTGGGGCCAACGTCCTGACTTTC. Translated, it gives CASSLRTWVQDNSGANVLTF.

This clonotype came up a few times. This chain uses TRBV29-1 with TRBJ2-1, with D tentatively TRBD2 (5 bases). The CDR3 sequence is 16 residues long. Deletions cut 3 bases from V and 1 base from J, with 16 bases between. Germline CDR1 and CDR2: SQVTM and ANQGSEA. CDR3 loop: CSVENSPWRSYNEQFF. Here the CDR3 DNA reads TGCAGCGTTGAGAACAGCCCCTGGAGGTCCTACAATGAGCAGTTCTTC.

This clonotype was counted ten times or more. This chain links TRBV30 with TRBJ1-2; possible D gene TRBD1, 6 bases. CDR3 length equals 15 residues. The V end was cut by 2 bases, the J end by 6 bases, with 19 bases between. CDR1 and CDR2 from the germline V gene are GTSNPN and SVGIG (reference sequence). The CDR3 loop is CAWSWDGKGGDGYTF. For the CDR3, the DNA is TGTGCCTGGAGTTGGGATGGCAAGGGGGGAGATGGCTACACCTTC.

This clonotype was detected a few times. This chain connects TRBV6-1 to TRBJ2-1; D is perhaps TRBD1 (5 bases). The length of the CDR3 is 14 residues. Germline V gives CDR1 MNHNS, CDR2 SASEGT. Trimming cost V 6 bases and J 4 bases, with 13 bases left between them. CDR3 amino acids: CASSSQGQYNEQFF. For the CDR3, the DNA is TGTGCCAGCAGCTCCCAGGGCCAGTACAATGAGCAGTTCTTC.

This clonotype has at least ten counts. This sequence joins TRBV5-1 and TRBJ2-7; 8 bases map to TRBD2. In germline, CDR1 is SGHRS, CDR2 YFSETQ. This CDR3 is 17 amino acids long. Germline trimming cut 1 base from V and 5 bases from J; bases unmatched to any gene: 14. CDR3 in DNA: TGCGCCAGCAGCTTGTTCGGTAAGGCGGGAGGCGTCCACGAGCAGTACTTC. Encoded protein: CASSLFGKAGGVHEQYF. Looking up the rest from reference TRBV5-1 and TRBJ2-7 gives the full variable domain: KAGVTQTPRYLIKTRGQQVTLSCSPISGHRSVSWYQQTPGQGLQFLFEYFSETQRNKGNFPGRFSGRQFSNSRSEMNVSTLELGDSALYLCASSLFGKAGGVHEQYFGPGTRLTVT.

J is TRBJ2-1 and V is TRBV6-2 or TRBV6-3, with 16 bases identical to TRBD2. V gave up 3 bases and J gave up 10 bases; unmatched junction bases: 6. CDR3 size: 16 residues. Per the germline V gene, CDR1 is MNHEY and CDR2 is SVGEGT. CDR3 DNA: TGTGCCAGCAGTTATAAACCGGGACTAGCGGGAGGGGAGCAGTTCTTC. Residues: CASSYKPGLAGGEQFF.

In this sample, this clonotype turned up many times. The chain has TRBV5-1 and TRBJ2-1; 8 nucleotides line up with TRBD2. The CDR3 runs 15 residues. Germline assignment: CDR1 SGHRS and CDR2 YFSETQ. The junction had 9 bases not matched to a gene; V was cut back by 4 bases and J by 6 bases. The CDR3: CASSIHRAGVNEQFF. The CDR3 coding sequence is TGCGCCAGCAGCATCCACCGAGCGGGAGTCAATGAGCAGTTCTTC.

The chain carries TRBV30 and TRBJ1-6, with D uncertain. CDR3 size: 14 residues. V was trimmed by 0 bases and J by 7 bases, leaving 10 bases between them. Looked up from germline, CDR1 is GTSNPN and CDR2 is SVGIG (reference sequence). The CDR3 nucleotides read TGTGCCTGGAGTGTAGGCGTATGGAATTCACCCCTCCACTTT. The encoded protein is CAWSVGVWNSPLHF.

This clonotype was detected many times. The V call is TRBV5-1, the J call TRBJ2-7; D is ambiguous. Germline-derived CDR1 and CDR2 are SGHRS and YFSETQ. The germline V and J ends were trimmed by 2 bases and 3 bases, with 9 bases remaining between them. This CDR3 comprises 13 residues. The CDR3 coding sequence is TGCGCCAGCAGCTTCCAACAGTACTACGAGCAGTACTTC. Amino acids: CASSFQQYYEQYF.

This clonotype came up many times. The J gene is TRBJ1-5, the V gene TRBV5-5; possible D gene TRBD1, 5 bases. Between the trimmed V and J ends, which lost 4 bases and 1 base, there was a span of 15 bases. The CDR3 spans 16 residues. The germline CDR1 and CDR2 sequences are SGHKS and YYEKEE (reference sequence). The CDR3 spells CASSLTGLQSNQPQHF. For the CDR3, the DNA is TGTGCCAGCAGCCTTACGGGACTCCAGAGCAATCAGCCCCAGCATTTT. Variable domain in full (rest from reference TRBV5-5 and TRBJ1-5): DAGVTQSPTHLIKTRGQQVTLRCSPISGHKSVSWYQQVLGQGPQFIFQYYEKEERGRGNFPDRFSARQFPNYSSELNVNALLLGDSALYLCASSLTGLQSNQPQHFGDGTRLSIL.

This clonotype was recorded many times. The chain recombines TRBV28 with TRBJ1-1; 7 bases match TRBD1. Germline V lookup: CDR1 MDHEN, CDR2 SYDVKM. The CDR3 length is 14 residues. The J segment lost 1 base and the V segment lost 4 bases, leaving 3 bases of the junction unmatched. The CDR3 here is CASSSPGGNTEAFF. CDR3 coding DNA: TGTGCCAGCAGTTCCCCAGGGGGGAACACTGAAGCTTTCTTT.

This clonotype turned up a few times. The chain couples TRBV4-2 to TRBJ2-5; TRBD1 matches at 7 bases. The CDR3 loop spans 16 amino acids. Germline CDR1 is LGHNA and CDR2 is YNFKEQ. Losses at the gene ends were 3 bases for V and 1 base for J; bases not matched to a gene: 8. The CDR3 sequence: CASSHTPGQSQETQYF. The CDR3 DNA sequence: TGTGCCAGCAGCCACACGCCGGGACAGAGCCAAGAGACCCAGTACTTC.

This chain uses TRBV5-1 with TRBJ2-5; tentative D call: TRBD2 (5 bases). The CDR3 consists of 13 residues. V was trimmed by 4 bases and J by 3 bases, leaving 10 bases between them. Per the germline V gene, CDR1 is SGHRS and CDR2 is YFSETQ. For the CDR3, the DNA is TGCGCCAGCAGCCCCGGGAACAAAGAGACCCAGTACTTC. Translating it yields CASSPGNKETQYF.